The clone carrying this T cell receptor (beta chain) was counted between two and nine times. Quantitative 5'-RACE was performed with molecular barcodes, and it yielded the TCR beta libraries. TCRdb reprocessed the 5' RACE reads via MiXCR and lists one record per CDR3 protein. This sample yields around 340,000 distinct CDR3 sequences, of which 20% to 25% are seen a single time; over 10% belongs to the top ten. CDR1 is SGHRS, CDR2 YFSETQ, per germline. This CDR3 is built from 16 residues. The V end was cut by 0 bases, the J end by 4 bases, with 15 bases between. The entry originates in a study of CD8 T cells in ankylosing spondylitis.

The TCR comes from a male donor with ankylosing spondylitis or in good health (not recorded which). The chain recombines TRBV5-1 with TRBJ2-3; D is uncertain. Material for sequencing was blood, either unsorted or a sorted T cell fraction (not recorded which). The CDR3 here is CASSLVIQKFADTQYF. The CDR3 region has the DNA TGCGCCAGCAGCTTGGTCATTCAAAAGTTCGCAGATACGCAGTATTTT.